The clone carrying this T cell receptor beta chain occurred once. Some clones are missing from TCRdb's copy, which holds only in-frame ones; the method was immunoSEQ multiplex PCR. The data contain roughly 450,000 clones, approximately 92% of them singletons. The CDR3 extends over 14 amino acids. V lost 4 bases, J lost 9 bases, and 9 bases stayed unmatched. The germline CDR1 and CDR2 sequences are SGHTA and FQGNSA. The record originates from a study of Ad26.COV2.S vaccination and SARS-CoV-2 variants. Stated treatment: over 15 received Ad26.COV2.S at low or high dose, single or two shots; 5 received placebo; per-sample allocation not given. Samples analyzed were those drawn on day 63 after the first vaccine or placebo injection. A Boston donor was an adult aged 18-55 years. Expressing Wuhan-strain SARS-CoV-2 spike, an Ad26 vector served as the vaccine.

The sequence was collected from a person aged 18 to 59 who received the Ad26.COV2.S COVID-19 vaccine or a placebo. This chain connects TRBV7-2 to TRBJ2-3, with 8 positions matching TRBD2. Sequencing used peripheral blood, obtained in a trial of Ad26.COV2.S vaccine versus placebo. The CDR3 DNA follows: TGTGCCAGCAGCTCTAGCATCGGGGGGGTGACGCAGTATTTT. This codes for CASSSSIGGVTQYF.